A single count supports the clone carrying this T cell receptor (beta chain). Its antigen is unidentified. CDR1 and CDR2 (germline): MDHEN, SYDVKM. Trimming cost V 5 bases and J 2 bases, with 16 bases left between them. The CDR3 totals 15 residues. At a deep level, the assay was run. Generated by immunoSEQ multiplex PCR, the TCRdb table keeps only in-frame clones and is missing some. Of about 2.5 million clones listed, under 95% are singletons. The data belong to a study of shared clonotypes between healthy human individuals. Study conclusions and caveats: When naive CD4 clonotypes were compared across a few donors, around 4.6% were shared. Naive subsets typically showed greater estimated richness than memory subsets. It was the few donors that limited the genetic and exposure-history diversity represented.

The V gene is TRBV28, the J gene TRBJ2-7, with a weak D call TRBD2 (7 bases). The sequence was obtained from a man between 18 and 29 years old in good health. Some clones in this sample may be carry-over from other donors' samples. The sample taken for sequencing was naive CD4+ T cells from PBMCs. Subset reported: CD45RA+ positively selected. CDR3: CASSIPGGGTYEQYF. CDR3 nucleotide sequence: TGTGCCAGCAGTATCCCTGGGGGGGGCACCTACGAGCAGTACTTC.